This TCR beta chain is drawn from a study of regulatory T cells in long-lasting Graves disease. The wider study: Persistent Graves' disease meant over 5 years of antithyroid drugs with positive TSH receptor antibodies. General study results and limits: TRBV28, TRBJ1-2 and TRBJ2-5 were segments that persistent disease favored. Patients with persistent Graves' had lower TCR diversity than newly diagnosed patients.

Arm-PCR of CDR3 regions with iRepertoire HTBI primers generated TCR beta libraries. Using its own MiXCR run on the multiplex PCR reads, TCRdb lists one record per CDR3 protein. Of a few hundred thousand distinct CDR3 sequences in the sample, around a quarter were seen once. Many counts were recorded for this clonotype. The antigen is unknown. As for time point: persistent/refractory GD, antithyroid drugs over 5 years with positive TRAb. The TCR library was made from RNA that had been extracted from PBMCs in TRIzol. Patients met American Thyroid Association criteria for Graves' disease. Germline values: CDR1 MNHEY, CDR2 SMNVEV (reference sequence). Trimming took off 5 bases at V and 2 bases at J, with 16 bases between the two ends. The CDR3 has 15 amino acids.

Here the sequenced sample was peripheral blood mononuclear cells (PBMCs), taken when the disease was refractory, from a patient treated with antithyroid drugs. The origin of this receptor is a female donor with Graves disease. The chain employs TRBV27 and TRBJ2-7; unclear D gene. The CDR3 sequence: CASSLRPGLAYEQYF. The DNA for the CDR3 is TGTGCCAGCAGTCTCCGCCCCGGGCTAGCCTACGAGCAGTACTTC.